This paragraph covers one TCR beta chain sequence. Its antigen is currently unknown. Other DNA sequences in the sample encode the same CDR3. CD4+ T cells specific for antigen were expanded with viral peptide pools by the ViraFEST assay before sequencing. The culture ran for roughly ten days before CD4+ T cells were isolated. The person was diagnosed with PCR-confirmed SARS-CoV-2 infection between March and December 2020. These data are taken from a study of vaccination effects on CD4 cells after COVID-19. Libraries were prepared by immunoSEQ multiplex PCR; TCRdb keeps only in-frame clonotypes and omits some of them. The table includes tens of thousands of clones, over 60% detected once. The TCR originated in a human donor who had a prior SARS-CoV-2 infection. This sample comprised CD4+ T cells from PBMCs cultured with HCoV-NL63 spike peptides, obtained before COVID-19 vaccination.

CDR3 DNA sequence: TGCGCCAGCAGCCAGGAAAGGGATCAGCCCCAGCATTTT. This gives the protein CASSQERDQPQHF. This chain joins TRBV4-1 and TRBJ1-5, with D hard to call. Trimming took 3 bases from V and 5 from J, leaving 8 bases between them. The CDR3 is 13 amino acids. The germline gives CDR1 MGHRA, CDR2 YSYEKL.